The 29 T cell receptor beta chains reported below all come from one sample, sequenced in a study of T cell repertoires in cytomegalovirus infection. TCRdb reprocessed the reads via MiXCR and lists one record per CDR3 protein. The top ten clones hold just under 3% of a sample with around 180,000 distinct CDR3 sequences, 15% to 20% of them seen once. The sample taken for sequencing was PBMCs. Receptor source: a human donor in good health (CMV status not recorded). Some clones in this sample may be carry-over from other donors' samples.

The rearrangement links TRBV6-1 to TRBJ2-5; D may be TRBD2 (7 bases). The CDR3 is 14 residues long. Trimming left V 6 bases short and J 5 bases short, with 16 bases between. The germline gives CDR1 MNHNS, CDR2 SASEGT. CDR3: CASRGGPRSETQYF. The CDR3 nucleotides are TGTGCCAGCAGGGGGGGGCCCCGGTCGGAGACCCAGTACTTC.

A note on this clonotype: This CDR3 fails to terminate in the conserved phenylalanine or tryptophan, so it likely reflects a read error. This chain uses TRBV9 with TRBJ1-6; D uncertain. CDR3 length: 13 amino acids. Germline V gene data show CDR1 as SGDLS and CDR2 as YYNGEE. The ends were cut back, 4 bases at V and 8 bases at J, with 10 bases in the middle. CDR3 residues: CASSRTRDSPLHY. Here the CDR3 DNA reads TGTGCCAGCAGCCGGACTCGGGATTCACCCCTCCACTAT.

This clonotype was recorded a few times. This chain uses TRBV12-3 or TRBV12-4 with TRBJ1-5; maybe TRBD1 (6 bases). CDR3 length: 14 amino acids. V dropped 5 bases and J dropped 7 bases, with 15 bases sitting between them. CDR3 DNA: TGTGCCAGCAGTCCGACAGGAAGGTCCCAGCCCCAGCATTTT. This codes for CASSPTGRSQPQHF.

The chain uses TRBV10-3 and TRBJ1-6; no firm D call. V was clipped by 0 bases and J by 0 bases, with 6 bases between them. Per the germline V gene, CDR1 is ENHRY and CDR2 is SYGVKD. The CDR3 spans 16 residues. Here the CDR3 reads CAISESGSSYNSPLHF. CDR3 nucleotides: TGTGCCATCAGTGAGTCCGGGAGCTCCTATAATTCACCCCTCCACTTT.

The J gene is TRBJ2-1, the V gene TRBV19, with 9 bases identical to TRBD2. With 0 bases clipped from V and 4 bases from J, the junction kept 1 base outside the gene matches. The CDR3 contains 15 residues. Germline values: CDR1 LNHDA, CDR2 SQIVND (reference sequence). This CDR3 reads CASSIESGGYNEQFF. The CDR3 DNA reads TGTGCCAGTAGTATAGAGAGCGGGGGGTACAATGAGCAGTTCTTC.

This clonotype showed up just a few times. The chain carries TRBV28 and TRBJ2-7, with a weak D call TRBD1 (6 bases). Trimming took off 3 bases at V and 0 bases at J, with 15 bases between the two ends. The CDR3 covers 16 residues. Germline CDR1 and CDR2: MDHEN and SYDVKM. CDR3 region: CASSFWTRDNSYEQYF. The CDR3 nucleotides read TGTGCCAGCAGTTTTTGGACTCGGGACAACTCCTACGAGCAGTACTTC.

This chain joins TRBV12-3 or TRBV12-4 and TRBJ1-1; D unclear. V was cut by 3 bases and J by 4 bases, with 6 bases left in between. This CDR3 has 12 residues. The CDR3 loop reads CASSFSSTEAFF. DNA for the CDR3: TGTGCCAGCAGTTTTAGCTCCACTGAAGCTTTCTTT.

A few counts support this clonotype. This chain links TRBV7-3 with TRBJ2-5; TRBD2 matches at 14 bases. The CDR3 is 16 residues long. J gave up 4 bases and V 2 bases, and 3 bases lay outside the gene matches. Germline loops: CDR1 SGHTA, CDR2 FQGTGA. CDR3 loop: CASSLGGLAGAETQYF. Here the CDR3 DNA reads TGTGCCAGCAGCTTAGGGGGACTAGCGGGAGCAGAGACCCAGTACTTC.

The rearrangement uses TRBV20-1 and TRBJ2-6; no firm D call. Germline V gives CDR1 DFQATT, CDR2 SNEGSKA (reference sequence). Deletions cut 3 bases from V and 1 base from J, with 4 bases between. The CDR3 consists of 13 residues. This chain's CDR3 is CSASYSGANVLTF. CDR3 nucleotide sequence: TGCAGTGCTAGTTATTCTGGGGCCAACGTCCTGACTTTC.

The table lists this clonotype with a few counts. V is TRBV20-1 and J is TRBJ1-3, with 7 bases matching TRBD1. The germline gives CDR1 DFQATT, CDR2 SNEGSKA (reference sequence). The ends lost 6 bases at V and 4 bases at J; junction bases unmatched: 12. The CDR3 consists of 15 residues. The CDR3 region has the DNA TGCAGTGCCATTACCGACAGGGTAGTCGGAAACACCATATATTTT. It encodes CSAITDRVVGNTIYF.

This clonotype turned up a few times. The chain has TRBV7-2 and TRBJ1-4, with no clear D. Germline V gene lookup returns CDR1 SGHTA and CDR2 FQGNSA. Trimming shortened V by 6 bases and J by 7 bases, and 12 bases separated the two germline ends. The CDR3 is 13 amino acids. The CDR3 bases are TGTGCCAGCAGGCCCGCGGTGGCTGAAAAACTGTTTTTT. It translates to CASRPAVAEKLFF.

This clonotype was detected only a few times. V gene TRBV2 combines with J gene TRBJ1-3, with TRBD1 as a possible D gene (6 bases). The V end lost 5 bases, the J end lost 3 bases, and 11 bases lay between the germline ends. This CDR3 spans 14 amino acids. Per the germline V gene, CDR1 is SNHLY and CDR2 is FYNNEI. CDR3 DNA: TGTGCCAGCAGTTTTACAGGGAATGGAAACACCATATATTTT. Translated, it gives CASSFTGNGNTIYF.

This clonotype was found a few times. This chain links TRBV5-1 with TRBJ2-7; TRBD1 matches 8 bases. With 3 bases clipped from V and 0 bases from J, the junction kept 8 bases outside the gene matches. The CDR3 consists of 16 residues. The V gene's germline CDR1 is SGHRS and CDR2 YFSETQ. The CDR3 loop reads CASSYGTGAHSYEQYF. The CDR3 region has the DNA TGCGCCAGCAGCTATGGGACAGGAGCACACTCCTACGAGCAGTACTTC.

The chain combines TRBV6-5 with TRBJ1-2; 11 bases map to TRBD1. The CDR3 is 16 amino acids. Germline V gene data show CDR1 as MNHEY and CDR2 as SVGAGI. Trimming cost V 2 bases and J 4 bases; bases outside gene matches: 6. CDR3 bases: TGTGCCAGCAGTTACACTAGGACAGGGGGCATCTATGGCTACACCTTC. As protein: CASSYTRTGGIYGYTF.

Ten or more counts support this clonotype. The chain couples TRBV12-3 or TRBV12-4 to TRBJ1-3; D gene ambiguous. V lost 7 bases, J lost 0 bases, and 19 bases lay in between. The CDR3 is 17 amino acids. CDR3 loop: CASTIRPRAYSGNTIYF. CDR3 bases: TGTGCCAGCACCATCCGCCCAAGGGCCTACTCTGGAAACACCATATATTTT.

In this sample, this clonotype turned up many times. The CDR3 region is CASSSLTGTNTGELFF. As DNA, the CDR3 is TGTGCCAGCAGCTCTCTAACCGGGACAAACACCGGGGAGCTGTTTTTT. The chain uses TRBV7-6 and TRBJ2-2; D is possibly TRBD1 (6 bases). The CDR3 contains 16 residues. Between the trimmed V and J ends, which lost 4 bases and 2 bases, there was a span of 14 bases. Per germline, CDR1 SGHVS and CDR2 FNYEAQ.

This clonotype has a handful of counts. The V and J genes are TRBV7-9 and TRBJ1-5; D uncertain. V lost 4 bases and J 0 bases, leaving 4 bases between the germline ends. The CDR3 spans 13 residues. Per germline, CDR1 SEHNR and CDR2 FQNEAQ (reference sequence). CDR3: CASSYNSNQPQHF. As DNA, the CDR3 is TGTGCCAGCAGCTATAATAGCAATCAGCCCCAGCATTTT. The full variable domain, in which reference TRBV7-9 and TRBJ1-5 provide the parts outside the CDR3, is DTGVSQNPRHKITKRGQNVTFRCDPISEHNRLYWYRQTLGQGPEFLTYFQNEAQLEKSRLLSDRFSAERPKGSFSTLEIQRTEQGDSAMYLCASSYNSNQPQHFGDGTRLSIL.

This clonotype has just a few counts. This chain connects TRBV5-6 to TRBJ2-2; 10 bases map to TRBD1. CDR1 is SGHDT, CDR2 YYEEEE, per germline. Trimming took 4 bases from V and 6 from J; bases not matched to a gene: 9. The CDR3 spans 16 residues. CDR3 region: CASSPSRDRGAGELFF. DNA of the CDR3: TGTGCCAGCAGCCCCTCCCGGGACAGGGGCGCCGGGGAGCTGTTTTTT.

The chain combines TRBV12-3 or TRBV12-4 with TRBJ1-1, with 8 bases that match TRBD1. The CDR3 length is 15 residues. V was pared by 7 bases and J by 3 bases, with 10 bases of the junction left unmatched. This CDR3 reads CASIQTGQGYTEAFF. The CDR3 coding sequence is TGTGCCAGCATTCAAACCGGACAGGGATACACTGAAGCTTTCTTT.

This clonotype was detected ten times or more. This rearrangement joins TRBV7-2 to TRBJ1-2, with no clear D. With 7 bases removed from V and 2 bases from J, the gap between germline ends came to 11 bases. Germline CDR1 SGHTA, CDR2 FQGNSA. This CDR3 spans 13 amino acids. In DNA, the CDR3 is TGTGCCAGCACCACAGACGGAAACTATGGCTACACCTTC. Translation gives CASTTDGNYGYTF.

The count of this clonotype is one. J is TRBJ1-6 and V is TRBV20-1; D not certain. CDR3 length: 14 residues. Deletions cut 2 bases from V and 0 bases from J, with 5 bases between. The V gene's germline CDR1 is DFQATT and CDR2 SNEGSKA (reference sequence). Here the CDR3 reads CSARQSSYNSPLHF. The CDR3, as DNA: TGCAGTGCTAGACAGAGCTCCTATAATTCACCCCTCCACTTT.

This clonotype has at least ten counts. The V gene is TRBV7-8, the J gene TRBJ2-2; perhaps D is TRBD1 or TRBD2 (5 bases each). The CDR3 length is 13 residues. CDR1 is SGHVS, CDR2 FQNEAQ, per germline. The germline V and J ends were trimmed by 6 bases and 6 bases, with 11 bases remaining between them. The CDR3, as DNA: TGTGCCAGCAGGCCGCTGGGGGCCGGGGAGCTGTTTTTT. Translation gives CASRPLGAGELFF.

This clonotype was recorded a few times. J is TRBJ2-7 and V is TRBV20-1, with 10 bases fitting TRBD1. V trimming: 5 bases; J trimming: 4 bases; junction bases outside the gene matches: 11. Germline-derived CDR1 and CDR2 are DFQATT and SNEGSKA (reference sequence). This CDR3 has 15 residues. CDR3 DNA: TGCAGTGCTCCCATCCCGGGACAGGGGCGTTACGAGCAGTACTTC. Translation: CSAPIPGQGRYEQYF.

V is TRBV28 and J is TRBJ2-7; tentatively, D is TRBD2 (6 bases). Trimming cost V 5 bases and J 4 bases, with 18 bases left between them. Germline V gene data show CDR1 as MDHEN and CDR2 as SYDVKM. CDR3 length: 15 amino acids. The CDR3 spells CASSAGNGWLYEQYF. CDR3 DNA: TGTGCCAGCAGTGCGGGGAACGGCTGGTTGTACGAGCAGTACTTC.

The V and J genes are TRBV18 and TRBJ2-1; 8 bases agree with TRBD2. CDR1 and CDR2 (germline): KGHSH, LQKENI. Unmatched junction bases numbered 8, after V lost 0 bases and J lost 7 bases. The CDR3 is made up of 16 amino acids. The CDR3 here is CASSPPVGRAGNEQFF. The CDR3 region has the DNA TGTGCCAGCTCACCACCGGTCGGGAGGGCCGGAAATGAGCAGTTCTTC.

The genes are TRBV7-2 and TRBJ2-7; D ambiguous. The germline gives CDR1 SGHTA, CDR2 FQGNSA. V lost 5 bases and J 4 bases, leaving 9 bases between the germline ends. This CDR3 spans 12 amino acids. The CDR3 protein is CASSLPPYEQYF. CDR3 DNA sequence: TGTGCCAGCAGCCTACCCCCTTACGAGCAGTACTTC.

The V gene is TRBV12-3 or TRBV12-4, the J gene TRBJ2-7, with 10 bases aligning to TRBD1. V gave up 6 bases and J gave up 2 bases; unmatched junction bases: 7. The CDR3 length is 15 residues. The CDR3 spells CASRHGQGGTYEQYF. In DNA form, the CDR3 reads TGTGCCAGCAGACACGGACAGGGGGGAACCTACGAGCAGTACTTC.

The CDR3 sequence is CASSLGRKIMNTEAFF. The CDR3, as DNA: TGTGCCAGCAGCTTAGGACGTAAGATAATGAACACTGAAGCTTTCTTT. J is TRBJ1-1 and V is TRBV7-8; D gene unclear. The CDR3 totals 16 residues. The germline V and J ends were trimmed by 1 base and 0 bases, with 12 bases remaining between them. Germline lookup yields CDR1 SGHVS and CDR2 FQNEAQ.

The V gene is TRBV7-4, the J gene TRBJ2-7, with TRBD2 identical over 7 bases. The CDR3 loop spans 15 amino acids. The V gene's germline CDR1 is SGHVT and CDR2 SQSDAQ. Trimming at V came to 6 bases and at J to 2 bases, leaving 10 bases not matched to a gene. CDR3 DNA: TGTGCCAGCAGTGGCCCGCCGGGGGGAACCTACGAGCAGTACTTC. It translates to CASSGPPGGTYEQYF.